The entry below gives a single TCR beta chain sequence along with its context. Its specific antigen is unknown. Base qualities are missing; no much larger clone stands one base away. The data are from a study of cytomegalovirus exposure and HLA in healthy donors (dated by TCRdb to 2015 to 2018). Background for the entire study: According to an earlier analysis of around 600 of the donors, about 179 million T cells yielded some 120 million unique TCR beta sequences and about 300 Gb of sequence data. Roughly 290 gigabases of sequencing data and tens of millions of unique TCR sequences made up an early release that covered several hundred HLA-typed donors. The genetic ancestry cluster associated with self-reported Caucasian donors included 80% to 90% of the roughly 360 genotyped donors. The study aimed to test whether signatures of past pathogen exposure could be identified by cataloging public T cell receptors. The T cell repertoires of 666 subjects were profiled by immunosequencing and related to cytomegalovirus serostatus. A separate validation cohort of roughly 110 different subjects was used in addition to the roughly 620-subject first cohort. The study combined high-throughput TCR immunosequencing, statistical association of individual TCRs with disease status, and machine learning to predict cytomegalovirus infection status. A later analysis re-examined previously published TCR beta repertoires from around 670 donors and added high-resolution HLA genotyping to investigate patterns of TCR occurrence. Rather than drawing on any new phenotypic data, the later analysis identified candidate immune exposures from TCR beta sequences and the way those sequences occurred across donors. An earlier analysis of 450 to 750 of the donors used high-throughput TCR beta sequencing to judge whether each TCR beta V gene segment behaved as functional or pseudogenic. Donor age, sex, ethnicity and CMV serostatus were collected together with the repertoire data. Genome-wide SNP genotypes for about 60% of the roughly 670 donors were used in a later genetic analysis, which treated that subset as a discovery cohort. All discovery cohort repertoires had been generated on a single sequencing platform. Both class I and class II loci were covered by HLA typing, at four-digit resolution. The number of donors typed differed by locus, with 629-630 for A, B, C, DRB1 and DQB1, more than 500 for DQA1, 606 for DPA1, and approximately 470 for DPB1. Roughly 5 DR-DQ haplotypes were treated as single units for association and clustering because of strong linkage in the cohort. Across under 500 genotyped donors of the cohort, an average of approximately 240,000 unique TCR beta nucleotide sequences per donor were sequenced, and approximately 17% of those sequences were non-productive.

The library was produced with the immunoSEQ multiplex PCR assay. For the multiplex PCR, a mixture combining 60 forward primers for TCR Vbeta segments and 13 reverse primers for TCR Jbeta segments was used. The CDR3 region of rearranged TCR beta genes was amplified from genomic DNA with a multiplex PCR assay. The amplified TCR beta libraries were sequenced on the Illumina HiSeq System as 87-base-pair reads. The study's processing was this. A later analysis counted 75 million to 100 million unique TCR beta chains across the 550 to 700 repertoires, and around 9.9 million of these chains were shared by at least two donors. To remove PCR and sequencing errors, raw reads were error-corrected and collapsed into unique sequences using a nearest-neighbor algorithm that merged closely related sequences. V, D and J gene segments were assigned by aligning CDR3 sequences to IMGT reference sequences. Each retained sequence needed at least a six-nucleotide match to both a V gene segment and a J gene segment. Rearrangements were classified as productive when the CDR3 lacked stop codons and remained in frame with V and J, and all other rearrangements were classified as non-productive. CDR3 was defined according to IMGT convention as the region running from the second conserved V-encoded cysteine to the conserved J-encoded phenylalanine. The earlier analysis of about 560 of the donors excluded any sequence lacking an unambiguous match to a single V gene segment. In an earlier analysis of several hundred of the donors, V segments were called functional above 56.7% productive rearrangements and were called segregating when the between-donor standard deviation exceeded 5%. A statistical classification framework was built for diagnosing cytomegalovirus status from the catalog of TCR beta chain sequences. In a later analysis, V and J genes were assigned by comparing TCR nucleotide sequences against IMGT/GENE-DB human TR gene sequences. In a later analysis, CDR3 sequences and most-parsimonious VDJ recombination scenarios were assigned using the TCRdist pipeline. In a later analysis, each TCR beta chain was defined by its CDR3 amino acid sequence together with its V-gene family, and reads without a unique V-gene family were excluded. As a way to deal with suspected cross-contamination and a sequencing artifact, a later analysis dropped 450 to 700 nucleotide sequences that were highly shared and had low generation probability. For each public chain, a later analysis derived a clonal expansion index from normalized ranks of inferred template counts within each repertoire. A later analysis computed generation probabilities with a VDJ recombination model fitted to out-of-frame rearrangements, and checked the results against IGoR. Hypergeometric tests were used in a later analysis to score TCR-TCR, TCR-HLA and TCR-CMV co-occurrence, with a repertoire-size bias correction applied to the TCR pairs. A later analysis estimated false discovery rates by permuting HLA or CMV assignments 20 times. In a later analysis, co-occurring TCRs were grouped with DBSCAN, and TCRdist sequence similarity was added when clustering was performed within HLA-allele-positive subsets. For co-occurrence clustering, repertoires with fewer than 30,000 or more than 120,000 public chains were excluded, along with five or six repertoires with anomalous nucleotide sharing. Entries here come from immuneACCESS through TCRdb and include only in-frame sequences with V and J called. Some clones fail to appear in such tables; in the studies checked, an unresolved V gene covers under half of the shortfall, and the cause of the remainder is unknown. The V and J calls and the clone size are those of that table, but D and trimming were determined from the DNA. The sample contains 270,000 or so clones, 85% to 95% of them found a single time. Jointly, the top ten make up around 1.7% of the sample.

Inclusive of the bounding cysteine and phenylalanine, the CDR3 is 16 residues long. Left in the record is the CDR3 DNA by itself, 48 bases read in frame from the first base. CDR1 and CDR2 are drawn from the germline V gene: SNHLY, FYNNEI. Cut back by 8 bases and 0 bases, the V and J ends lie 19 bases apart. The cohort was made up of around 720 healthy bone marrow donors. At the time of sampling, all cohort members were nominally healthy, though unrecorded immune exposures were likely present. The donor was CMV seronegative and was included in the group of around 320 seronegative cohort members. A peripheral blood sample was provided by each donor, and peripheral blood mononuclear cells were used for TCR beta sequencing. The Qiagen DNeasy Blood Extraction Kit was used to extract genomic DNA from the blood cell samples. Summary of the overall study and its limitations: Because some donors lacked HLA typing at each locus, the association tests relied only on the typed subset. Three of the identified cytomegalovirus-associated TCR beta chains were confirmed in vitro to be specific for cytomegalovirus antigens. When HLA alleles, especially DR and DQ, strongly co-occurred, attributing TCR associations to individual alleles was difficult. In both the original and validation cohorts, the classifier was reported to diagnose cytomegalovirus status with high specificity and sensitivity. In a later analysis, some 18,000 TCR beta sequences were associated with specific HLA alleles at a false discovery rate of 0.05. While some public TCRs were present in many individuals, most TCR sequences turned up only very rarely across donors. Immune exposure information for the cohort was limited to CMV serostatus. Linkage disequilibrium might explain the correlated functional status among segregating V segments, but an unknown experimental factor could not be ruled out. The cohort was sequenced for TCR beta chains only, and without alpha or paired-chain data the features that could be detected were limited. According to the authors, the approach could potentially be generalized to other disease states and immunological phenotypes. Because counts were too low, roughly 16 rarely observed V segments, including chromosome 9 orphons, were excluded from the earlier analysis of 500 to 700 of the donors. Because the 87-base-pair reads could not distinguish some IMGT-functional V segments, including TRBV6-2 and TRBV6-3, those segments were excluded. An association between a missense DCLRE1C variant and V-gene and J-gene trimming of TCR beta chains was found in a later genetic analysis and replicated in an independent cohort. According to a later analysis, most CMV-associated TCR beta chains appeared to be HLA-restricted, and the HLA associations seemed to be driven largely by CMV exposure. Broadly in line with IMGT annotations, most TCR beta V segments showed up in productive rearrangements about 90% or about 30% of the time in an earlier analysis of roughly 590 of the donors. In a later analysis, HLA-associated TCR beta chains were found to be more clonally expanded and to have lower generation probabilities than equally common non-associated chains. A further reported finding was that TCR beta sequences accurately predicted the HLA-A and HLA-B alleles for most subjects in the first cohort. According to a later analysis, parvovirus B19, influenza, CMV and Epstein-Barr virus appeared linked to several top co-occurrence clusters. A group of highly shared sequence variants was considered likely to be a technical artifact of the sequencing pipeline. Compared with the approximately 670-donor mean, donors in an Asian-associated ancestry cluster had fewer N-insertions in productive TCRs, according to a later genetic analysis. The study listed 150 to 200 TCR beta chains as associated with cytomegalovirus. Roughly uniform sequencing depth across donors was assumed in presence/absence analyses, although this assumption may not hold. In a later analysis, TCR association rates were found to vary across HLA loci, with the most associated TCRs seen for DRB1 alleles and the fewest for HLA-C alleles.

Sample: PBMCs. The TCR was taken from a girl aged 2-10 years in good health and CMV-seronegative. The sequence is built from TRBV2 and TRBJ2-5; tentative D gene TRBD2, with 6 bases matching. The CDR3 has the sequence CASPGRWGVHQETQYF. The DNA reads TGTGCCAGCCCCGGAAGGTGGGGGGTCCACCAAGAGACCCAGTACTTC. With all but the CDR3 taken from the reference TRBV2 and TRBJ2-5 genes, the full variable domain is: EPEVTQTPSHQVTQMGQEVILRCVPISNHLYFYWYRQILGQKVEFLVSFYNNEISEKSEIFDDQFSVERPDGSNFTLKIRSTKLEDSAMYFCASPGRWGVHQETQYFGPGTRLLVL.